The present T cell receptor beta chain was sequenced within a study of metastatic and nonmetastatic thyroid tumors. Overall study: Patients with malignant and benign thyroid disease provided blood and tumor or nodule tissue, whose repertoires were compared.

Among the patients, none had received any treatment before thyroid surgery. The CDR3 loop spans 13 amino acids. The germline gives CDR1 WNHNN, CDR2 SYGVQD (reference sequence). Trimming removed 0 bases at V and 3 bases at J, with 3 bases between. From the PCR reads, TCRdb re-called clones with MiXCR. The data show approximately 70,000 clones, less than 5% seen once. This clone has a count of ten or more. Its cognate antigen is unknown. Whole-study findings and limits: The reported finding was significantly higher TCR beta diversity in malignant thyroid tumors relative to benign nodules, in blood and tumor.

The clonotype was recovered from a female donor with papillary thyroid cancer or a benign thyroid nodule (not recorded which). Some clones in this sample may be carry-over from other donors' samples. The material sequenced was blood. The genes are TRBV10-1 and TRBJ1-5; D unresolved. The CDR3 sequence is CASSESLNQPQHF. The CDR3, as DNA: TGCGCCAGCAGTGAGTCCCTCAATCAGCCCCAGCATTTT.